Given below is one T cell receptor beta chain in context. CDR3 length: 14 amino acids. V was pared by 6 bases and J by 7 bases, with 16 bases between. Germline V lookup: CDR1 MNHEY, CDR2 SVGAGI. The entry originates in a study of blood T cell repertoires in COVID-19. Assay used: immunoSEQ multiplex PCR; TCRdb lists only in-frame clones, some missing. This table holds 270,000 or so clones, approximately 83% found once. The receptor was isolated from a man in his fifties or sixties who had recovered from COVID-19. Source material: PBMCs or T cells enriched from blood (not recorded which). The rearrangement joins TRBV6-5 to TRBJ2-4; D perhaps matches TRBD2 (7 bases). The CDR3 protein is CASSSRGGENIQYF. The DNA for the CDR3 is TGTGCCAGCAGCTCTCGAGGGGGGGAGAACATTCAGTACTTC.